Each of the 10 T cell receptor beta chains below was sequenced from the same sample in a study of blood T cell repertoires in COVID-19. Generated by immunoSEQ multiplex PCR, the TCRdb table keeps only in-frame clones and is missing some. The table includes 150,000 to 200,000 clones, over 75% detected once. The source material was peripheral blood. Receptors were obtained from an elderly woman with active or convalescent COVID-19.

The chain carries TRBV29-1 and TRBJ2-3; 9 nucleotides match TRBD2. The V segment lost 4 bases and the J segment 8 bases; nucleotides outside the gene matches: 10. The CDR3 length is 14 residues. CDR1 is SQVTM, CDR2 ANQGSEA, per germline. The CDR3 loop is CSVANSGGIGTQYF. The CDR3 bases are TGCAGCGTTGCGAATAGCGGGGGAATAGGTACGCAGTATTTT.

The chain couples TRBV27 to TRBJ1-1; TRBD1 is a possible D gene (6 bases). Trimming took off 8 bases at V and 0 bases at J, with 13 bases between the two ends. Germline loops: CDR1 MNHEY, CDR2 SMNVEV (reference sequence). The CDR3 consists of 14 residues. The CDR3 DNA sequence: TGTGCCAGCTCCAGGGGCCACCTGAACACTGAAGCTTTCTTT. Amino acids: CASSRGHLNTEAFF.

This clone was observed a handful of times. The rearrangement uses TRBV27 and TRBJ1-2; TRBD1 matches 7 bases. In germline, CDR1 is MNHEY, CDR2 SMNVEV (reference sequence). The ends lost 5 bases at V and 4 bases at J; junction bases unmatched: 7. This CDR3 region has 14 residues. The CDR3 sequence is CASSRRQGGYGYTF. In nucleotides, the CDR3 is TGTGCCAGCAGTAGACGACAGGGAGGCTATGGCTACACCTTC.

V is TRBV5-1 and J is TRBJ2-3, with a possible D match to TRBD1 (7 bases). Between the trimmed V and J ends, which lost 0 bases and 5 bases, there was a span of 13 bases. This CDR3 region has 15 residues. Germline CDR1 SGHRS, CDR2 YFSETQ. The CDR3 DNA follows: TGCGCCAGCAGCTTGGCCGTCCAGGGGGGAGATACGCAGTATTTT. Encoded protein: CASSLAVQGGDTQYF.

CDR3 bases: TGTGCCAGCTCGTCAAAGGCGGGGGGGCGCACCTACAATGAGCAGTTCTTC. Its protein is CASSSKAGGRTYNEQFF. V and J are TRBV18 and TRBJ2-1; 9 nucleotides align to TRBD2. The CDR3 runs to 17 residues. CDR1 is KGHSH, CDR2 LQKENI, per germline. V trimming: 6 bases; J trimming: 2 bases; junction bases outside the gene matches: 11.

The genes are TRBV5-1 and TRBJ2-1; D is undetermined. V was shortened by 4 bases and J by 6 bases, with 11 bases between the two germline ends. Per the germline V gene, CDR1 is SGHRS and CDR2 is YFSETQ. This CDR3 has 13 amino acids. The CDR3 reads CASSSTEVNEQFF. In DNA form, the CDR3 reads TGCGCCAGCAGCAGCACCGAGGTCAATGAGCAGTTCTTC. Full variable domain (rest looked up from reference TRBV5-1 and TRBJ2-1): KAGVTQTPRYLIKTRGQQVTLSCSPISGHRSVSWYQQTPGQGLQFLFEYFSETQRNKGNFPGRFSGRQFSNSRSEMNVSTLELGDSALYLCASSSTEVNEQFFGPGTRLTVL.

The gene calls are TRBV29-1 and TRBJ2-2; no reliable D call. The V end was cut by 6 bases, the J end by 8 bases, with 16 bases between. The germline CDR1 and CDR2 sequences are SQVTM and ANQGSEA. The length of the CDR3 is 13 residues. The CDR3 DNA sequence: TGCAGCGTGCAGCCTGGGCCGGCGGGGGAGCTGTTTTTT. Its protein product is CSVQPGPAGELFF.

The chain is built from TRBV28 and TRBJ1-1; D is unclear. Germline V gene sequence: CDR1 MDHEN, CDR2 SYDVKM. The length of the CDR3 is 11 residues. V lost 8 bases and J lost 0, with 4 bases in between. In DNA form, the CDR3 reads TGTGCCAGCCGGTTGAACACTGAAGCTTTCTTT. It yields the protein CASRLNTEAFF.

This chain joins TRBV9 and TRBJ1-1; no clear D gene. The CDR3 has 14 amino acids. V was trimmed by 3 bases and J by 0 bases, leaving 9 bases between them. Germline values: CDR1 SGDLS, CDR2 YYNGEE. The CDR3 region is CASSAQNMNTEAFF. The DNA for the CDR3 is TGTGCCAGCAGCGCACAGAACATGAACACTGAAGCTTTCTTT.

The chain joins TRBV6-5 to TRBJ2-5, with TRBD2 matching over 8 bases. V was clipped by 6 bases and J by 1 base; unmatched bases: 1. The CDR3 spans 13 residues. Germline-derived CDR1 and CDR2 are MNHEY and SVGAGI. Here the CDR3 reads CASSGTSQETQYF. DNA of the CDR3: TGTGCCAGCAGCGGGACTAGCCAAGAGACCCAGTACTTC.